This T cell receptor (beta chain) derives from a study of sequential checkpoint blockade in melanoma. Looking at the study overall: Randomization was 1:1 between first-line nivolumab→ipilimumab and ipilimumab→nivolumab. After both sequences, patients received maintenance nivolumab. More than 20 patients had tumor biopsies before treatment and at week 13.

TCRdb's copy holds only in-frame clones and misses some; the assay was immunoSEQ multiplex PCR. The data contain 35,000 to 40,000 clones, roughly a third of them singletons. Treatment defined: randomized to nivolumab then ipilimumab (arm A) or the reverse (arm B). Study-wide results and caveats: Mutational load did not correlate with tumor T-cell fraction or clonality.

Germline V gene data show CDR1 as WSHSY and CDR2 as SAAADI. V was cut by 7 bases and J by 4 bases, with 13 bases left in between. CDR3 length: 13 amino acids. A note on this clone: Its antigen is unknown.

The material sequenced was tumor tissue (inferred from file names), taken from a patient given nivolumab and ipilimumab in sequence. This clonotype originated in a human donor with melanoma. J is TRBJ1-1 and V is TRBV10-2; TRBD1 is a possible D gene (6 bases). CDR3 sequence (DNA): TGCGCCAGCATGCGGGGGGCGAGCACTGAAGCTTTCTTT. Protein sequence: CASMRGASTEAFF.